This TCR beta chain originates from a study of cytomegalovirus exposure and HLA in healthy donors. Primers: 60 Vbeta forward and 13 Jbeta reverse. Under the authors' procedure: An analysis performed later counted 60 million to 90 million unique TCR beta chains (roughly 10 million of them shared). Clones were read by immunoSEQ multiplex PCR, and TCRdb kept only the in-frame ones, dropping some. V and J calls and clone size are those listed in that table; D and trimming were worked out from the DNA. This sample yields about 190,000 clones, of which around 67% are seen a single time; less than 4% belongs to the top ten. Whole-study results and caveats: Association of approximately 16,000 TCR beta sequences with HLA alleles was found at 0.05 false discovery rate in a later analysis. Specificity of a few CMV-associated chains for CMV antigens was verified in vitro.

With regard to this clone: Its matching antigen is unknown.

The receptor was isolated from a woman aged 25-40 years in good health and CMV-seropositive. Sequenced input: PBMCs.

The CDR3, as DNA: TGTGCCAGCAGACAGGGGGTTGGAAACACCATATATTTT. Its protein product is CASRQGVGNTIYF. The rearrangement links TRBV2 to TRBJ1-3; TRBD1 aligns across 8 bases. Germline lookup yields CDR1 SNHLY and CDR2 FYNNEI. The junction had 1 base not matched to a gene; V was cut back by 6 bases and J by 3 bases. The CDR3 has 13 residues.